Following are 25 T cell receptor beta chains from one sample sequenced in a study of blood T cell repertoires in COVID-19. Repertoires were generated with immunoSEQ multiplex PCR, while TCRdb's copy carries only in-frame clones and drops some. The repertoire has roughly 80,000 clones, 88% of them found once; the top ten carry 7% to 10%. The sequencing input was peripheral blood. These receptors originate from a human donor in a cohort sampled during active COVID-19.

The rearrangement links TRBV5-4 to TRBJ1-2, with TRBD1 matching 9 bases. Germline CDR1 and CDR2: SGHNT and YYREEE (reference sequence). Unmatched junction bases numbered 21, after V lost 4 bases and J lost 8 bases. The CDR3 has 18 amino acids. The CDR3 loop reads CASSQRTGVTRIGDGYTF. CDR3 nucleotides: TGTGCCAGCAGCCAGAGGACAGGGGTAACGAGGATTGGAGACGGCTACACCTTC. Full variable domain (remainder filled in from reference TRBV5-4 and TRBJ1-2): ETGVTQSPTHLIKTRGQQVTLRCSSQSGHNTVSWYQQALGQGPQFIFQYYREEENGRGNFPPRFSGLQFPNYSSELNVNALELDDSALYLCASSQRTGVTRIGDGYTFGSGTRLTVV.

The chain combines TRBV5-1 with TRBJ2-1; 14 bases line up with TRBD2. This CDR3 spans 16 amino acids. The germline gives CDR1 SGHRS, CDR2 YFSETQ. J was trimmed by 10 bases and V by 4 bases; bases with no gene match: 10. The CDR3 DNA is TGCGCCAGCAGCCTTAGACTAGCGGGGGGGCTGGAGGAGCAGTTCTTC. Translated: CASSLRLAGGLEEQFF.

The V and J genes are TRBV30 and TRBJ1-5; 9 bases fit TRBD1. This CDR3 region has 15 residues. CDR1 and CDR2 from the germline V gene are GTSNPN and SVGIG (reference sequence). Trimming took 0 bases from V and 0 from J; bases not matched to a gene: 0. The CDR3 protein is CAWSVQGASNQPQHF. CDR3 DNA: TGTGCCTGGAGTGTACAGGGGGCTAGCAATCAGCCCCAGCATTTT.

The chain links TRBV4-2 to TRBJ2-5; D perhaps matches TRBD2 (6 bases). This CDR3 is 17 amino acids long. Trimming removed 0 bases at V and 5 bases at J, with 19 bases between. Germline CDR1 LGHNA, CDR2 YNFKEQ. The CDR3 sequence is CASSQDHASVAGETQYF. The CDR3 nucleotides are TGTGCCAGCAGCCAAGATCACGCTAGCGTCGCTGGCGAGACCCAGTACTTC.

The CDR3 sequence: CASSSRQEYEQYF. The CDR3 bases are TGTGCCAGCAGCTCCCGACAGGAGTACGAGCAGTACTTC. The chain employs TRBV11-2 and TRBJ2-7; tentatively, D is TRBD1 (6 bases). CDR3 length: 13 residues. Trimming removed 4 bases from V and 4 bases from J, with 11 bases in between. Germline-derived CDR1 and CDR2 are SGHAT and FQNNGV.

This rearrangement joins TRBV29-1 to TRBJ1-2, with TRBD1 matching over 7 bases. Germline V gives CDR1 SQVTM, CDR2 ANQGSEA. V dropped 5 bases and J dropped 6; count of bases not matched to a gene: 9. The CDR3 length is 13 residues. CDR3 sequence (DNA): TGCAGCGTTCCCACTGACAGGGCCAATGGCTACACCTTC. Protein product: CSVPTDRANGYTF. Using reference TRBV29-1 and TRBJ1-2 for the parts outside the CDR3, the full variable domain is SAVISQKPSRDICQRGTSLTIQCQVDSQVTMMFWYRQQPGQSLTLIATANQGSEATYESGFVIDKFPISRPNLTFSTLTVSNMSPEDSSIYLCSVPTDRANGYTFGSGTRLTVV.

This chain joins TRBV7-7 and TRBJ2-1, with 8 bases that match TRBD2. This CDR3 is built from 15 residues. The germline CDR1 and CDR2 sequences are SSHAT and FNYEAQ (reference sequence). Unmatched junction bases numbered 6, after V lost 1 base and J lost 7 bases. The CDR3 reads CASSLELAARNEQFF. The CDR3 nucleotides read TGTGCCAGCAGCTTAGAACTAGCGGCGAGGAATGAGCAGTTCTTC.

CDR3 sequence: CASSLHPVGPEIEKLFF. In DNA form, the CDR3 reads TGTGCCAGTAGTCTCCACCCCGTGGGGCCCGAGATTGAAAAACTGTTTTTT. This rearrangement joins TRBV19 to TRBJ1-4, with a weak D call TRBD1 (5 bases). Germline assignment: CDR1 LNHDA and CDR2 SQIVND (reference sequence). V lost 5 bases, J lost 7 bases, and 23 bases lay in between. CDR3 length equals 17 residues.

V gene TRBV9 combines with J gene TRBJ2-3, with 13 bases that match TRBD2. Germline CDR1 is SGDLS and CDR2 is YYNGEE. The length of the CDR3 is 19 residues. The V and J ends lost 4 bases and 0 bases, in that order; junction bases with no gene match: 11. The CDR3 bases are TGTGCCAGCAGCCCCCTGGTGACTAGCGGGGGGCCTAGCACAGATACGCAGTATTTT. Protein product: CASSPLVTSGGPSTDTQYF.

The chain recombines TRBV27 with TRBJ2-1, with 10 bases that match TRBD2. The J segment lost 12 bases and the V segment lost 3 bases, leaving 5 bases of the junction unmatched. Per the germline V gene, CDR1 is MNHEY and CDR2 is SMNVEV (reference sequence). The CDR3 is made up of 13 amino acids. CDR3 region: CASSFEIAGGQFF. Written as DNA, the CDR3 is TGTGCCAGCAGTTTTGAGATAGCGGGGGGGCAGTTCTTC.

The V call is TRBV30, the J call TRBJ2-1; no reliable D call. Germline CDR1 GTSNPN, CDR2 SVGIG (reference sequence). Trimming took off 3 bases at V and 7 bases at J, with 13 bases between the two ends. The CDR3 length is 13 residues. The CDR3 DNA reads TGTGCCTGGAGCTTCGACTCAACAAATGAGCAGTTCTTC. It translates to CAWSFDSTNEQFF.

The chain joins TRBV9 to TRBJ1-2; TRBD1 matches at 11 bases. Germline CDR1 reads SGDLS; CDR2 reads YYNGEE. This CDR3 has 16 amino acids. Trimming took 4 bases from V and 5 from J; bases not matched to a gene: 10. In DNA form, the CDR3 reads TGTGCCAGCAGCATCGCCGGGACAGGGGGTCGGTATGGCTACACCTTC. This codes for CASSIAGTGGRYGYTF.

V is TRBV12-5 and J is TRBJ2-2; D remains unclear. Germline V CDR1 and CDR2: LGHNT, FRNRAP. V lost 7 bases to trimming and J lost 1 base, with 16 bases between them. This CDR3 is built from 16 residues. The CDR3 nucleotides are TGTGCTAGTGCCCCCCCCGCGCAGGAGAACACCGGGGAGCTGTTTTTT. Amino acid sequence: CASAPPAQENTGELFF. Full variable domain (missing parts from reference TRBV12-5 and TRBJ2-2): DARVTQTPRHKVTEMGQEVTMRCQPILGHNTVFWYRQTMMQGLELLAYFRNRAPLDDSGMPKDRFSAEMPDATLATLKIQPSEPRDSAVYFCASAPPAQENTGELFFGEGSRLTVL.

CDR3 amino acids: CASSIAASGRREPAKNIQYF. In nucleotides, the CDR3 is TGTGCCAGTAGTATAGCTGCTAGCGGGAGGAGAGAACCCGCCAAAAACATTCAGTACTTC. This chain joins TRBV19 and TRBJ2-4, with 11 bases lining up with TRBD2. The trim removed 1 base at V and 1 base at J, leaving 12 bases unmatched. The CDR3 is 20 amino acids. Germline CDR1 reads LNHDA; CDR2 reads SQIVND (reference sequence).

The rearrangement links TRBV18 to TRBJ1-6, with TRBD1 matching 7 bases. Trimming took 2 bases from V and 5 from J; bases not matched to a gene: 0. This CDR3 comprises 14 residues. Germline V gene data show CDR1 as KGHSH and CDR2 as LQKENI. The CDR3 loop is CASSPGQDNSPLHF. For the CDR3, the DNA is TGTGCCAGCTCACCAGGACAGGATAATTCACCCCTCCACTTT.

This clone was observed once. The J gene is TRBJ1-5, the V gene TRBV28, with D perhaps matching TRBD1 (6 bases). CDR3 length: 15 residues. The germline V gene encodes CDR1 MDHEN and CDR2 SYDVKM. Trimming left V 5 bases short and J 11 bases short, with 22 bases between. In DNA form, the CDR3 reads TGTGCCAGCAGTGTAACCGGGACACCGCTTACAACCCAGCATTTT. Encoded protein: CASSVTGTPLTTQHF. Together with reference TRBV28 and TRBJ1-5, the CDR3 gives the full variable domain: DVKVTQSSRYLVKRTGEKVFLECVQDMDHENMFWYRQDPGLGLRLIYFSYDVKMKEKGDIPEGYSVSREKKERFSLILESASTNQTSMYLCASSVTGTPLTTQHFGDGTRLSIL.

The chain uses TRBV19 and TRBJ2-5, with 8 bases fitting TRBD2. J was trimmed by 5 bases and V by 5 bases; bases with no gene match: 10. Per germline, CDR1 LNHDA and CDR2 SQIVND (reference sequence). The CDR3 is 15 amino acids. In DNA form, the CDR3 reads TGTGCCAGTAGTCCCCTTCCGGGGGGGCCGGAGACCCAGTACTTC. It codes for CASSPLPGGPETQYF.

The V call is TRBV11-3, the J call TRBJ2-7; D perhaps matches TRBD2 (6 bases). The V end lost 5 bases, the J end lost 1 base, and 9 bases lay between the germline ends. This CDR3 comprises 13 residues. Germline CDR1 is SGHNT and CDR2 is YENEEA. CDR3 in amino acids: CASSVSGSYEQYF. The CDR3 coding sequence is TGTGCCAGCAGCGTTAGCGGATCCTACGAGCAGTACTTC.

This clone appeared a few times. This chain uses TRBV7-8 with TRBJ1-5; 7 bases agree with TRBD1. Germline assignment: CDR1 SGHVS and CDR2 FQNEAQ. The ends lost 4 bases at V and 1 base at J; junction bases unmatched: 4. This CDR3 region has 15 residues. CDR3 bases: TGTGCCAGCAGCTCAGACAGGGCGAGCAATCAGCCCCAGCATTTT. It is translated as CASSSDRASNQPQHF.

The chain has TRBV7-9 and TRBJ2-2; TRBD2 matches at 13 bases. The V and J ends lost 1 base and 5 bases, in that order; junction bases with no gene match: 4. Looked up from germline, CDR1 is SEHNR and CDR2 is FQNEAQ (reference sequence). This CDR3 region has 17 residues. In DNA, the CDR3 is TGTGCCAGCAGCTTAGGACTAGCGGGAGGAAGTACCGGGGAGCTGTTTTTT. Translation: CASSLGLAGGSTGELFF.

This chain uses TRBV6-5 with TRBJ2-7; D may be TRBD2 (6 bases). The CDR3 has 11 residues. Per germline, CDR1 MNHEY and CDR2 SVGAGI. The V end lost 11 bases, the J end lost 4 bases, and 12 bases lay between the germline ends. The CDR3 loop reads CAGGTPYEQYF. CDR3 coding DNA: TGTGCCGGCGGGACTCCTTACGAGCAGTACTTC.

The CDR3 coding sequence is TGTGCCACTAGCTACGATTCAATCTCTGGAAACACCATATATTTT. It codes for CATSYDSISGNTIYF. This chain links TRBV24-1 with TRBJ1-3; no definite D call. V was clipped by 10 bases and J by 0 bases, with 15 bases between them. Germline V gene lookup returns CDR1 KGHDR and CDR2 SFDVKD. This CDR3 is 15 amino acids long.

This clone was picked up one time. The chain has TRBV12-3 or TRBV12-4 and TRBJ1-2, with D unclear. The V and J ends lost 8 bases and 2 bases respectively, with 9 bases between them. CDR3 length: 12 residues. The CDR3 nucleotides are TGTGCCAGCGCACCGGGAAACTATGGCTACACCTTC. Its protein is CASAPGNYGYTF.

The genes are TRBV5-1 and TRBJ2-7; weak D call: TRBD1 (5 bases). This CDR3 has 17 amino acids. Trimming removed 3 bases at V and 2 bases at J, with 21 bases between. CDR1 is SGHRS, CDR2 YFSETQ, per germline. CDR3 residues: CASSSGPTATGAYEQYF. CDR3 in DNA: TGCGCCAGCAGCTCTGGGCCGACAGCCACAGGAGCCTACGAGCAGTACTTC.

The chain employs TRBV27 and TRBJ2-1; TRBD2 matches at 9 bases. The V gene end was trimmed by 4 bases and the J gene end by 2 bases; junction bases not matched to a gene: 6. This CDR3 spans 16 amino acids. The germline gives CDR1 MNHEY, CDR2 SMNVEV (reference sequence). CDR3 protein: CASSSLLAGTYNEQFF. Here the CDR3 DNA reads TGTGCCAGCAGTTCCCTACTAGCGGGCACCTACAATGAGCAGTTCTTC.